This T cell receptor beta chain was sequenced in a study of shared clonotypes between healthy human individuals (dated by TCRdb to 2020 to 2021). About the study as a whole: The cohort included a few men and a couple of women between 18 and 49 years of age. For each donor, CD4 naive and CD4 memory were each run on three plates, CD8 naive on two plates, and CD8 memory on one plate. To estimate repertoire size and how much clonotype sharing occurs between individuals, the study deeply sequenced the blood TCR repertoires of roughly 5 healthy adults. To increase sequencing depth and limit assay-specific biases, TCR repertoire library preparation and sequencing were carried out by different laboratories using diverse techniques. Per donor, leukapheresis produced somewhere between about 0.8 and 9 billion PBMCs. The study at large found these results: Incomplete sequencing was indicated by rarefaction of sorted-subset datasets, despite the large sequencing depth. Sampling was restricted to blood, and TCR repertoires in tissue are likely to differ from TCR repertoires in blood. Pairwise subsampling led to the expectation that sequencing depth would affect the degree of clonotype sharing among donors. Estimated clonotype richness was generally larger for naive than for memory subsets. Across a handful of donors, roughly 5.4% of naive CD4, over 3% of naive CD8, 2% to 2.5% of memory CD4, and 0.4% to 0.45% of memory CD8 clonotypes were shared. Compared with non-shared clonotypes, the clonotypes found in all four sorted-subset donors had higher generation probabilities. Because the study included only a small number of donors, the genetic and exposure-history diversity represented was limited.

This clone has just one count. The antigen it binds to is not known. Per-nucleotide qualities are absent, and no much larger clonotype sits a single base away. CDR1 and CDR2, looked up from the germline V gene (reference sequence), are SEHNR and FQNEAQ. Trimming at the junction amounts to 2 bases on V and 4 bases on J, and the germline ends lie 15 bases apart. Inclusive of the bounding cysteine and phenylalanine, the CDR3 is 16 residues long. This entry keeps only the CDR3 DNA: 48 bases, framed from base 1. TCR CDR3 regions were amplified from genomic DNA by multiplex PCR using the deep immunoSEQ assay. For each cell subset, the extracted genomic DNA was distributed evenly across all wells of several immunoSEQ 96-well plates, and each plate served as one replicate. Each replicate PCR for sorted subsets received roughly 0.2 ug genomic DNA, equal to tens of thousands of T cell genomes. Purified libraries were quantified with a Qubit 3.0 fluorometer, sized on a Bioanalyzer 2100, and re-quantified with the KAPA Library Quantification kit. Every immunoSEQ 96-well plate was sequenced on a separate single-read 150-cycle Illumina NextSeq 550 flow cell. The source study handled its data this way. Because only junctional sequences without quality scores were contained in the immunoSEQ output, filtering matching that applied to full-length reads could not be performed. To assign V/J genes and CDR3, sequences were annotated against IMGT germline references using PyIR, a Python wrapper for IgBLAST v1.9. Reads were removed for weak V/J assignments (E-value above 1e-6), missing CDR3, stop codons, out-of-frame junctions, or ambiguous translated residues. A V3J clonotype was defined by an identical inferred V gene, J gene, and CDR3 amino acid sequence. Percentage overlap between repertoires was computed as shared unique clonotypes divided by the size of the smaller repertoire. Three approaches were used to assess repertoire richness: RTK rarefaction, the Chao1 estimator, and Recon v2.1 estimates of unobserved clonotypes. Generation probabilities were computed with OLGA for all TCRbeta clonotypes obtained by the gDNA method from a few donors. The table comes from immuneACCESS by way of TCRdb, which keeps in-frame sequences with V and J called. Part of the clones is missing from these tables; in studies checked, under half for an unresolved V gene and the rest for unknown reasons. From that table come the V and J calls and clone size; the DNA was used to work out D and trimming. For this sample there are fewer than 1.4 million clones; approximately 78% appear just once. 0.5% to 0.65% of the sample goes to the ten largest clones.

Healthy HIV-negative adults with no recently reported acute infections or vaccinations were included as donors. All donors were Caucasian adults living in Nashville, Tennessee, USA. CD4+ T cells were enriched by magnetic negative selection; naive cells were then positively selected on CD45RA, and the negative fraction formed the memory subset. Blood was obtained by leukapheresis, after which PBMCs were separated by Ficoll-Histopaque density gradient centrifugation and cryopreserved in liquid nitrogen vapor phase. Analytical flow cytometry was used to check the purity and quantity of each magnetically sorted T cell population. Genomic DNA was isolated from every sorted fraction and measured by UV absorbance on a Nanodrop 2000c.

The rearranged chain carries TRBV7-9 and TRBJ2-1; matching of 6 bases hints at TRBD2 as the D gene. The specimen was memory CD4+ T cells from PBMCs. The cell subset or site label for this specimen denotes: CD45RA-negative fraction. The TCR was taken from a man between 18 and 29 years old in good health. Some clones in this sample may be carry-over from other donors' samples. The DNA is as follows: TGTGCCAGCAGCTTACTCCGGGCGGGAACTTACAATGAGCAGTTCTTC. Translated, it gives CASSLLRAGTYNEQFF.